This T cell receptor (beta chain) appears in the sequencing data of a study of cytomegalovirus exposure and HLA in healthy donors (TCRdb year 2017). About the full investigation: According to an earlier analysis of a few hundred of the donors, some 170 million T cells yielded 117 million unique TCR beta sequences and about 300 Gb of sequence data. A separate validation cohort of over 95 different subjects was used in addition to the approximately 670-subject first cohort. The number of typed donors differed by locus: about 620-640 for A, B, C, DRB1 and DQB1; some 500 for DQA1; approximately 610 for DPA1; and some 430 for DPB1. To study patterns of TCR occurrence, a later analysis re-analyzed previously published TCR beta repertoires from more than 550 donors and added high-resolution HLA genotyping. All discovery cohort repertoires had been generated using a single sequencing platform. An early release that covered about 600 HLA-typed donors contained around 300 gigabases of sequencing data and tens of millions of unique TCR sequences. A later genetic analysis took genome-wide SNP genotypes for about 55% of the 666 donors and used that subset as a discovery cohort. The study was designed to test whether signatures of past pathogen exposure could be identified by cataloging public T cell receptors. To predict cytomegalovirus infection status, the study brought together high-throughput TCR immunosequencing, statistical association of individual TCRs with disease status, and machine learning. To decide whether each TCR beta V gene segment behaved as functional or pseudogenic, an earlier analysis of some 600 of the donors relied on high-throughput TCR beta sequencing. HLA typing included class I and class II loci at four-digit resolution. Donor age, sex, ethnicity and CMV serostatus were compiled alongside the repertoire data. The genetic ancestry cluster associated with self-reported Caucasian donors included 70% to 85% of the roughly 400 genotyped donors. Rather than using new phenotypic data, the later analysis identified candidate immune exposures from TCR beta sequences and from how often those sequences occurred across donors. Because of strong linkage in the cohort, five DR-DQ haplotypes were treated as single units for association and clustering. On average, roughly 250,000 unique TCR beta nucleotide sequences were sequenced per donor among more than 350 genotyped donors of the cohort, with approximately 18% of those sequences being non-productive. Using immunosequencing, the study profiled T cell repertoires from fewer than 850 subjects and related those repertoires to cytomegalovirus serostatus.

With respect to this clone: Its antigen is currently not known.

The cohort comprised around 690 healthy bone marrow donors. All cohort members were sampled while nominally healthy, although unrecorded immune exposures were likely present. The donor was CMV seropositive and was included in the group of around 300 seropositive cohort members. Each donor provided a peripheral blood sample, and peripheral blood mononuclear cells were used for TCR beta sequencing. Genomic DNA extraction from the blood cell samples was performed with the Qiagen DNeasy Blood Extraction Kit. Via the germline V gene (reference sequence), CDR1 is SEHNR and CDR2 FQNEAQ. The CDR3 has 16 amino acids, counting the end cysteine and phenylalanine. The entry retains the CDR3 DNA only, 48 bases that are in frame from base 1. The junction carries 18 bases between V and J, which are trimmed by 0 bases and 7 bases respectively. Findings and caveats that apply to the study as a whole: In a later analysis, the rate of TCR association differed among HLA loci, with DRB1 alleles having the most associated TCRs and HLA-C alleles having the fewest. A further reported finding was that TCR beta sequences accurately predicted the HLA-A and HLA-B alleles for most subjects in the first cohort. According to a later analysis, most CMV-associated TCR beta chains appeared to be HLA-restricted, and the HLA associations seemed to be driven largely by CMV exposure. Only TCR beta chains were sequenced in this cohort, and the absence of alpha or paired-chain data limited detectable features. Linkage disequilibrium might explain the correlated functional status among segregating V segments, but an unknown experimental factor could not be ruled out. Strong co-occurrence of HLA alleles, especially DR and DQ, made assigning TCR associations to individual alleles difficult. A later analysis found that HLA-associated TCR beta chains were more clonally expanded and had lower generation probabilities than equally common non-associated chains. In a later analysis, about 16,000 TCR beta sequences were associated with specific HLA alleles at a false discovery rate of 0.05. Because some donors lacked HLA typing at each locus, the association tests relied only on the typed subset. Because counts were too low, about 18 rarely observed V segments, including chromosome 9 orphons, were excluded from the earlier analysis of 587 of the donors. In an earlier analysis of 587 of the donors, most TCR beta V segments appeared in productive rearrangements about 87% or about 30% of the time, broadly matching IMGT annotations. A later genetic analysis reported fewer N-insertions in productive TCRs among donors in an Asian-associated ancestry cluster than the roughly 620-donor mean. In the study, some 160 TCR beta chains were listed as associated with cytomegalovirus. Across donors, most TCR sequences were observed very rarely, whereas some public TCRs were present in many individuals. According to the authors, the approach could potentially be generalized to other disease states and immunological phenotypes. In vitro tests confirmed that a few of the cytomegalovirus-associated TCR beta chains recognize cytomegalovirus antigens. Several of the top co-occurrence clusters appeared to be linked to parvovirus B19, influenza, CMV and Epstein-Barr virus, according to a later analysis. The sequencing pipeline was judged likely to have produced a cluster of highly shared sequence variants as a technical artifact. Some IMGT-functional V segments, including TRBV6-2 and TRBV6-3, could not be distinguished by the 87-base-pair reads and were therefore excluded. The presence/absence analyses assumed that sequencing depth was roughly uniform across donors, and that assumption may not be true. For the cohort, immune exposure information was limited to CMV serostatus. The classifier was reported to diagnose cytomegalovirus status with high specificity and sensitivity in both the original and validation cohorts. A later genetic analysis associated a missense DCLRE1C variant with V-gene and J-gene trimming of TCR beta chains, and an independent cohort replicated the association.

Receptors were amplified or captured by the immunoSEQ multiplex PCR assay. For the multiplex PCR, a mixture combining 60 forward primers for TCR Vbeta segments and 13 reverse primers for TCR Jbeta segments was used. Amplification of the CDR3 region of rearranged TCR beta genes was performed with a multiplex PCR assay on genomic DNA. The Illumina HiSeq System was used to sequence the amplified TCR beta libraries as 87-base-pair reads. The original pipeline was this. Across the roughly 670 repertoires, a later analysis counted some 80 million unique TCR beta chains, some 11 million of which were shared by at least two donors. Raw reads were error-corrected and collapsed into unique sequences by a nearest-neighbor algorithm in which closely related sequences were merged to remove PCR and sequencing errors. Alignment of CDR3 sequences to IMGT reference sequences was used to assign V, D and J gene segments. For a sequence to be retained, a match of at least six nucleotides was required to both a V gene segment and a J gene segment. Rearrangements were called productive when the CDR3 lacked stop codons and stayed in frame with V and J; all others were non-productive. Following IMGT convention, CDR3 was defined as the stretch from the second conserved V-encoded cysteine to the conserved J-encoded phenylalanine. In an earlier analysis of roughly 610 of the donors, sequences lacking an unambiguous match to a single V gene segment were excluded. In an earlier analysis of roughly 500 of the donors, V segments were called functional above 56.7% productive rearrangements and were called segregating when the between-donor standard deviation exceeded 5%. A statistical classification framework was built to diagnose cytomegalovirus status from the catalog of TCR beta chain sequences. In a later analysis, V and J genes were assigned by comparing TCR nucleotide sequences against IMGT/GENE-DB human TR gene sequences. A later analysis assigned CDR3 sequences and most-parsimonious VDJ recombination scenarios with the TCRdist pipeline. In a later analysis, each TCR beta chain was defined by its CDR3 amino acid sequence together with its V-gene family, and reads without a unique V-gene family were excluded. As a way to deal with suspected cross-contamination and a sequencing artifact, a later analysis dropped approximately 590 nucleotide sequences that were highly shared and had low generation probability. A later analysis calculated a clonal expansion index for each public chain from normalized within-repertoire ranks of inferred template counts. Generation probabilities in a later analysis came from a VDJ recombination model fitted to out-of-frame rearrangements, and those results were checked against IGoR. A later analysis scored TCR-TCR, TCR-HLA and TCR-CMV co-occurrence with hypergeometric tests, applying a repertoire-size bias correction to TCR pairs. In a later analysis, false discovery rates were estimated by permuting HLA or CMV assignments 20 times. In a later analysis, co-occurring TCRs were grouped using DBSCAN, and TCRdist sequence similarity was added for clustering within HLA-allele-positive subsets. Repertoires with fewer than 30,000 or more than 120,000 public chains, plus five repertoires with anomalous nucleotide sharing, were excluded from co-occurrence clustering. TCRdb took this table from immuneACCESS and kept in-frame rearrangements with V and J called. Such tables lack part of the clones; where checked against another copy, unresolved V genes explain under half of the gap, and the rest is unexplained. Clone size and the V and J calls come from that table; the DNA yielded D and trimming. The table held for this sample gives 70,000 to 100,000 clones. Jointly, the top ten make up 3% to 4% of the sample.

The sample taken for sequencing was PBMCs. This clonotype was sampled from a young man in good health and CMV-seropositive. The rearranged segments are TRBV7-9 and TRBJ1-2; the D gene is not confidently resolved. This receptor has the CDR3 CASSLAKPSGKFGYTF. The DNA is TGTGCCAGCAGCTTAGCGAAGCCCAGCGGGAAATTTGGCTACACCTTC. The full variable domain, with segments outside the CDR3 supplied by the reference TRBV7-9 and TRBJ1-2 proteins, appears as DTGVSQNPRHKITKRGQNVTFRCDPISEHNRLYWYRQTLGQGPEFLTYFQNEAQLEKSRLLSDRFSAERPKGSFSTLEIQRTEQGDSAMYLCASSLAKPSGKFGYTFGSGTRLTVV.